What follows is one TCR beta chain and its context. The data are from a study of CD8 T cells in Susac syndrome. Random hexamers were used to reverse transcribe the RNA input (roughly 0.5 to 1 ug). MiXCR, applied by TCRdb to the immunoSEQ multiplex PCR reads, yields one record per CDR3 protein. The sample gives some 170,000 distinct CDR3 sequences, over 90% of which show up once; 0.099% is in the top ten. Per the germline V gene, CDR1 is MDHEN and CDR2 is SYDVKM. The CDR3 covers 14 residues. The V and J ends lost 6 bases and 4 bases respectively, with 15 bases between them. The receptor comes from a human donor with Susac syndrome. The chain links TRBV28 to TRBJ1-2; possible D gene TRBD1, 6 bases. Sequenced material: CD4+ T cells from PBMCs. The DNA of the CDR3 is TGTGCCAGCAGCTCCCACCTACAGGGCTATGGCTACACCTTC. Translation: CASSSHLQGYGYTF.